These 18 T cell receptor beta chains originate from one sample sequenced in a study of cytomegalovirus exposure and HLA in healthy donors (dated by TCRdb to about 2017). Receptor libraries were prepared by the immunoSEQ multiplex PCR assay. TCRdb re-hosts the immuneACCESS table, in-frame sequences only. Its copies lack some clones; in the studies checked, an unresolved V gene accounts for under half of them, and the cause for the rest is not known. Here the sample has more than 55,000 clones; about 96% occur a single time. In total, the top ten clones hold approximately 0.94% of the sample. Sequencing was carried out using PBMCs. The receptors come from a man aged 18-30 years in good health and CMV-seronegative.

A single count supports this clone. J is TRBJ2-1 and V is TRBV5-4; D ambiguous. The V and J ends lost 2 bases and 3 bases respectively, with 3 bases between them. Per germline, CDR1 SGHNT and CDR2 YYREEE (reference sequence). The CDR3 spans 12 residues. CDR3 protein: CASSFNYNEQFF. CDR3 nucleotide sequence: TGTGCCAGCAGCTTTAACTACAATGAGCAGTTCTTC.

V is TRBV5-5 and J is TRBJ2-1; D remains unclear. CDR1 and CDR2 (germline): SGHKS, YYEKEE (reference sequence). CDR3 length: 12 amino acids. V was trimmed by 2 bases and J by 6 bases, leaving 6 bases between them. This CDR3 reads CASSFSANEQFF. The CDR3 DNA is TGTGCCAGCAGCTTCAGCGCCAATGAGCAGTTCTTC.

The V gene is TRBV10-3, the J gene TRBJ2-5, with 8 bases fitting TRBD1. The length of the CDR3 is 14 residues. Germline-derived CDR1 and CDR2 are ENHRY and SYGVKD. V lost 0 bases, J lost 5 bases, and 2 bases stayed unmatched. The CDR3 is CAISESAGGETQYF. The CDR3 nucleotides read TGTGCCATCAGTGAGTCCGCAGGGGGCGAGACCCAGTACTTC.

The rearrangement joins TRBV11-3 to TRBJ2-2, with D possibly TRBD2 on 5 matching bases. This CDR3 is built from 14 residues. The V gene lost 6 bases and the J gene lost 4 bases, with 12 bases spanning the gap. The germline V gene encodes CDR1 SGHNT and CDR2 YENEEA. CDR3 DNA: TGTGCCAGCAGGGGTCGTGCGGGCACCGGGGAGCTGTTTTTT. This translates into CASRGRAGTGELFF. Using reference TRBV11-3 and TRBJ2-2 for the parts outside the CDR3, the full variable domain is EAGVVQSPRYKIIEKKQPVAFWCNPISGHNTLYWYLQNLGQGPELLIRYENEEAVDDSQLPKDRFSAERLKGVDSTLKIQPAELGDSAVYLCASRGRAGTGELFFGEGSRLTVL.

This chain joins TRBV6-5 and TRBJ1-2, with TRBD1 as a possible D gene (5 bases). Germline CDR1 and CDR2: MNHEY and SVGAGI. The CDR3 has 10 residues. The V and J ends lost 8 bases and 6 bases respectively, with 7 bases between them. The CDR3 region is CASSGHGYTF. Written as DNA, the CDR3 is TGTGCCAGCTCAGGGCATGGCTACACCTTC.

V and J are TRBV7-9 and TRBJ2-1, with TRBD2 identical over 11 bases. The CDR3 contains 15 residues. J gave up 7 bases and V 3 bases, and 5 bases lay outside the gene matches. CDR1 is SEHNR, CDR2 FQNEAQ, per germline (reference sequence). The CDR3 nucleotides are TGTGCCAGCAGCTTTTTAGCGGGAGGGAAAAATGAGCAGTTCTTC. Protein product: CASSFLAGGKNEQFF. The full variable domain, in which reference TRBV7-9 and TRBJ2-1 provide the parts outside the CDR3, is DTGVSQNPRHKITKRGQNVTFRCDPISEHNRLYWYRQTLGQGPEFLTYFQNEAQLEKSRLLSDRFSAERPKGSFSTLEIQRTEQGDSAMYLCASSFLAGGKNEQFFGPGTRLTVL.

This clone has just one count. J is TRBJ2-1 and V is TRBV7-2, with D possibly matching TRBD2 (6 bases). The CDR3 is 12 amino acids. Looked up from germline, CDR1 is SGHTA and CDR2 is FQGNSA. The ends were cut back, 5 bases at V and 6 bases at J, with 8 bases in the middle. The CDR3 region has the DNA TGTGCCAGCAGCCCGACTAGCAATGAGCAGTTCTTC. Translation gives CASSPTSNEQFF.

Written as DNA, the CDR3 is TGTGCCAGCAGTGACCGGGACAGGGGGCAAACCGGGGAGCTGTTTTTT. Translated, it gives CASSDRDRGQTGELFF. The V call is TRBV6-1, the J call TRBJ2-2, with 12 bases lining up with TRBD1. After removal of 3 bases from V and 5 bases from J, the junction contained 4 bases not matched to a gene. Germline assignment: CDR1 MNHNS and CDR2 SASEGT. The CDR3 loop spans 16 amino acids.

The chain uses TRBV29-1 and TRBJ2-2; D ambiguous. Per the germline V gene, CDR1 is SQVTM and CDR2 is ANQGSEA. CDR3 length: 17 amino acids. V was trimmed by 5 bases and J by 6 bases, leaving 25 bases between them. The CDR3 DNA is TGCAGCGTTAGGTCTAGTCATAGTTTGGCTAATCCCGGGGAGCTGTTTTTT. Protein: CSVRSSHSLANPGELFF.

The chain carries TRBV28 and TRBJ1-5; D may be TRBD1 (5 bases). V lost 4 bases and J lost 2, with 12 bases in between. The CDR3 covers 15 residues. Germline V lookup: CDR1 MDHEN, CDR2 SYDVKM. CDR3 DNA sequence: TGTGCCAGCAGTTCTGACAGTTTCGGCAATCAGCCCCAGCATTTT. Translation gives CASSSDSFGNQPQHF.

The chain carries TRBV2 and TRBJ2-5; TRBD1 might be the D (6 bases). CDR3 size: 14 residues. The V gene's germline CDR1 is SNHLY and CDR2 FYNNEI. The V end lost 3 bases, the J end lost 2 bases, and 10 bases lay between the germline ends. CDR3 region: CASSDRTDQETQYF. CDR3 bases: TGTGCCAGCAGTGACCGGACAGATCAAGAGACCCAGTACTTC. Combining the CDR3 with reference TRBV2 and TRBJ2-5 gives the whole variable domain EPEVTQTPSHQVTQMGQEVILRCVPISNHLYFYWYRQILGQKVEFLVSFYNNEISEKSEIFDDQFSVERPDGSNFTLKIRSTKLEDSAMYFCASSDRTDQETQYFGPGTRLLVL.

The CDR3, as DNA: TGTGCCAGCAGCTTACCGACTAGCGGGAGCTCTGGGGCCAACGTCCTGACTTTC. Encoded protein: CASSLPTSGSSGANVLTF. The V and J genes are TRBV7-9 and TRBJ2-6; TRBD2 aligns across 12 bases. Germline-derived CDR1 and CDR2 are SEHNR and FQNEAQ (reference sequence). The CDR3 runs 18 residues. V lost 2 bases, J lost 0 bases, and 2 bases stayed unmatched. Filled out from reference TRBV7-9 and TRBJ2-6, the complete variable domain reads DTGVSQNPRHKITKRGQNVTFRCDPISEHNRLYWYRQTLGQGPEFLTYFQNEAQLEKSRLLSDRFSAERPKGSFSTLEIQRTEQGDSAMYLCASSLPTSGSSGANVLTFGAGSRLTVL.

The chain uses TRBV4-3 and TRBJ2-1, with 9 positions matching TRBD2. Germline loops: CDR1 LGHNA, CDR2 YSLEER. The CDR3 length is 17 residues. J lost 7 bases, V lost 4 bases, and 14 bases had no gene match. The CDR3 DNA reads as TGCGCCAGCAGCCGTCCGAGTAGCGGGAGCGGATGGAATGAGCAGTTCTTC. Translation: CASSRPSSGSGWNEQFF.

The rearrangement joins TRBV29-1 to TRBJ2-7; 7 nucleotides line up with TRBD2. V lost 4 bases to trimming and J lost 2 bases; unmatched junction nucleotides: 5. Germline values: CDR1 SQVTM, CDR2 ANQGSEA. This CDR3 is 13 amino acids long. CDR3 in DNA: TGCAGCGTTGTACTAGCGCCTACCTACGAGCAGTACTTC. Protein sequence: CSVVLAPTYEQYF.

The V and J genes are TRBV9 and TRBJ2-2, with 9 bases that match TRBD1. In germline, CDR1 is SGDLS, CDR2 YYNGEE. The trim removed 3 bases at V and 0 bases at J, leaving 6 bases unmatched. The CDR3 runs to 17 residues. CDR3 sequence reads: CASSEGTGGANTGELFF. In DNA form, the CDR3 reads TGTGCCAGCAGCGAGGGAACAGGGGGCGCGAACACCGGGGAGCTGTTTTTT. The complete variable domain, with remaining parts taken from reference TRBV9 and TRBJ2-2, reads DSGVTQTPKHLITATGQRVTLRCSPRSGDLSVYWYQQSLDQGLQFLIQYYNGEERAKGNILERFSAQQFPDLHSELNLSSLELGDSALYFCASSEGTGGANTGELFFGEGSRLTVL.

The chain is built from TRBV7-2 and TRBJ1-3; D uncertain. CDR3 length equals 13 residues. Germline V gene lookup returns CDR1 SGHTA and CDR2 FQGNSA. Trimming removed 5 bases from V and 0 bases from J, with 5 bases in between. This CDR3 is CASSGLSGNTIYF. CDR3 in DNA: TGTGCCAGCAGCGGCCTCTCTGGAAACACCATATATTTT.

This chain's CDR3 is CASSIVGTAYEQYF. For the CDR3, the DNA is TGTGCCAGTAGTATAGTCGGGACAGCGTACGAGCAGTACTTC. The chain is built from TRBV19 and TRBJ2-7; 7 nucleotides agree with TRBD1. CDR1 is LNHDA, CDR2 SQIVND, per germline (reference sequence). V was clipped by 1 base and J by 4 bases; unmatched bases: 4. The CDR3 runs 14 residues.

The chain has TRBV18 and TRBJ1-1; D possibly corresponds to TRBD1 (5 bases). The CDR3 length is 14 residues. V shed 3 bases and J shed 4 bases, with 12 bases lying between them. The germline V gene encodes CDR1 KGHSH and CDR2 LQKENI. CDR3 nucleotide sequence: TGTGCCAGCTCACCGGGGGGTCTCGGCACTGAAGCTTTCTTT. It codes for CASSPGGLGTEAFF.